Listed below are T cell receptor beta chains from one sample, sequenced in a study of post-analysis software for immune sequencing data. TCRdb redid the calling of the PCR reads with MiXCR, one entry per CDR3 protein. The data hold hundreds of thousands of distinct CDR3 sequences, with roughly 30% observed a single time. The sample consisted of blood. The receptor set was obtained from a girl aged 10 to 17 with multiple sclerosis. The CDR3 runs from the conserved cysteine through the conserved F or W. The order of the fields is J gene, D gene, CDR3 length, clone size, V gene, CDR3 DNA, CDR3 protein. A D gene is named only where the DNA matches it firmly. Rows may omit the clone size; those that give it use once, few, many or a size class.

TRBJ2-5	TRBD2	16	few	TRBV28	TGTGCCAGCAGTTTCCCAGCGGGGGGGCCGCGGGAGACCCAGTACTTC	CASSFPAGGPRETQYF
TRBJ2-7	TRBD1	15	.	TRBV28	TGTGCCAGCAGTCCCCCCGGACAGGGGTGCTACGAGCAGTACTTC	CASSPPGQGCYEQYF
TRBJ2-1	.	10	many	TRBV2	TGTGCCAGCAGTGTAGATTGGGGGTTCTTC	CASSVDWGFF
TRBJ2-1	TRBD2	18	.	TRBV7-2	TGTGCCAGCAGCTTAATAGGTGGGGGGGTAACCTCCTACAATGAGCAGTTCTTC	CASSLIGGGVTSYNEQFF
TRBJ2-1	TRBD2	15	once	TRBV12-5	TGTGCTGGTGGGCAGCGGGAGGGGTCCTACAATGAGCAGTTCTTC	CAGGQREGSYNEQFF
TRBJ2-4	.	15	few	TRBV20-1	TGCAGTGTTAGTCGGCTGACGGGGGCCAAAAACATTCAGTACTTC	CSVSRLTGAKNIQYF
TRBJ2-5	.	13	few	TRBV5-1	TGCGCCAGCAGCTACAGGGCGAGAGAGACCCAGTACTTC	CASSYRARETQYF
TRBJ2-5	.	14	.	TRBV14	TGTGCCAGCAGCCACGGGCAACCCCGAGAGACCCAGTACTTC	CASSHGQPRETQYF
TRBJ1-4	.	15	few	TRBV6-1	TGTGCCAGCAGTGGCCAGAGGGGAGAGAATGAAAAACTGTTTTTT	CASSGQRGENEKLFF
TRBJ2-3	.	12	few	TRBV9	TGTGCCAGCAGCGGGACTGCCGGGTCGCAGTATTTT	CASSGTAGSQYF
TRBJ2-1	.	16	.	TRBV4-3	TGCGCCAGCAGCCGCAATCCGAAGAGCTCCTACAATGAGCAGTTCTTC	CASSRNPKSSYNEQFF
TRBJ2-7	TRBD1	15	few	TRBV5-5	TGTGCCAGCAGCTTGTCAGGACAGGGTGTCTACGAGCAGTACTTC	CASSLSGQGVYEQYF
TRBJ2-7	.	14	.	TRBV4-3	TGCGCCAGCAGCAGGGGTCGACAGATCTACGAGCAGTACTTC	CASSRGRQIYEQYF
TRBJ2-7	TRBD1	13	many	TRBV5-1	TGCGCCAGCAGCGACAGGGTTTCCTACGAGCAGTACTTC	CASSDRVSYEQYF
TRBJ2-1	TRBD2	13	.	TRBV14	TGTGCCAGCAGCCGGAGACTAGCGGCTGAGCAGTTCTTC	CASSRRLAAEQFF
TRBJ2-7	.	14	many	TRBV7-8	TGTGCCAGCAGCTTGCGGGACGGTCACTACGAGCAGTACTTC	CASSLRDGHYEQYF
TRBJ1-2	.	15	.	TRBV4-1	TGCGCCAGCAGCCAACTAGACGGCCAATCGTATGGCTACACCTTC	CASSQLDGQSYGYTF
TRBJ1-5	.	16	.	TRBV27	TGTGCCAGCAGTTTCACCGGCAGGGAAAGACATCAGCCCCAGCATTTT	CASSFTGRERHQPQHF
TRBJ1-5	.	15	.	TRBV5-5	TGTGCCAGCAGCTACACGGACGGAAACAATCAGCCCCAGCATTTT	CASSYTDGNNQPQHF
TRBJ2-7	.	17	few	TRBV5-1	TGCGCCAGCAGCCCTGGGGTCACAGGGCCAAGCTCCTACGAGCAGTACTTC	CASSPGVTGPSSYEQYF
TRBJ1-5	.	14	.	TRBV28	TGTGCCAGCACCCCCATAGATAGCAATCAGCCCCAGCATTTT	CASTPIDSNQPQHF
TRBJ2-5	TRBD2	17	few	TRBV6-1	TGTGCCAGCAGTGAAAGACTAGCGGGGGCTATACAAGAGACCCAGTACTTC	CASSERLAGAIQETQYF
TRBJ2-3	.	13	few	TRBV20-1	TGCAGTGAAGCGGTTTCTAGCACAGATACGCAGTATTTT	CSEAVSSTDTQYF
TRBJ1-1	.	13	.	TRBV6-1	TGTGCCTGCACGGGTGGGGCGCGTACTGAAGCTTTCTTT	CACTGGARTEAFF
TRBJ2-7	.	14	.	TRBV29-1	TGCAGCGCTGGAACAGGGTATGGTGCCTACGAGCAGTACTTC	CSAGTGYGAYEQYF
TRBJ2-6	TRBD1	19	.	TRBV5-1	TGCGCCAGCAGCTTCAACTCCGGGACAGGGAGCTCTGGGGCCAACGTCCTGACTTTC	CASSFNSGTGSSGANVLTF
TRBJ2-1	.	13	.	TRBV20-1	TGCAGTGCTATATTGGGTACTTACAATGAGCAGTTCTTC	CSAILGTYNEQFF